One and the same sample provided the 14 T cell receptor beta chains below, sequenced in a study of cytomegalovirus exposure and HLA in healthy donors. Data came from immunoSEQ multiplex PCR; TCRdb stores just in-frame clones and leaves some out. The table lists 250,000 to 400,000 clones, approximately 86% of them singletons, with approximately 0.95% in the top ten. Sequenced input: PBMCs. All receptors derive from a man aged 30 to 45 in good health and CMV-seronegative.

The chain joins TRBV4-1 to TRBJ2-5, with 10 bases lining up with TRBD2. Germline values: CDR1 MGHRA, CDR2 YSYEKL. V shed 0 bases, J shed 3 bases, and the junction held 4 bases outside the gene matches. The CDR3 is 16 amino acids. CDR3 nucleotide sequence: TGCGCCAGCAGCCAAGATCTAGGACTAGCGGAAGAGACCCAGTACTTC. Translating gives CASSQDLGLAEETQYF.

This clone has only one observation. The chain combines TRBV7-6 with TRBJ1-6; D remains unclear. The CDR3 has 14 residues. The germline CDR1 and CDR2 sequences are SGHVS and FNYEAQ. With 4 bases removed from V and 10 bases from J, the gap between germline ends came to 14 bases. CDR3 in amino acids: CASSSPGVRSPLHF. The CDR3 DNA reads TGTGCCAGCAGCTCCCCGGGTGTACGATCACCCCTCCACTTT.

V gene TRBV6-5 combines with J gene TRBJ1-5; 7 bases agree with TRBD1. V lost 6 bases, J lost 3 bases, and 2 bases stayed unmatched. CDR1 is MNHEY and CDR2 is SVGAGI in the germline V gene. This CDR3 has 13 amino acids. The CDR3 bases are TGTGCCAGCAGCACAGGGGACAATCAGCCCCAGCATTTT. The encoded protein is CASSTGDNQPQHF.

The chain is built from TRBV5-6 and TRBJ2-1, with 7 positions matching TRBD1. CDR1 and CDR2 (germline): SGHDT, YYEEEE. Trimming cost V 0 bases and J 6 bases; bases outside gene matches: 0. The CDR3 consists of 13 residues. CDR3 nucleotide sequence: TGTGCCAGCAGCTTGGACAGGGGCAATGAGCAGTTCTTC. It encodes CASSLDRGNEQFF.

The chain recombines TRBV5-5 with TRBJ1-3, with D tentatively TRBD1 (6 bases). V was cut by 2 bases and J by 0 bases, with 12 bases left in between. Germline V gene lookup returns CDR1 SGHKS and CDR2 YYEKEE (reference sequence). There are 16 residues in the CDR3. In nucleotides, the CDR3 is TGTGCCAGCAGCTTCCCGACAGGTTACTCTGGAAACACCATATATTTT. As protein: CASSFPTGYSGNTIYF. The entire variable domain, with the rest obtained from reference TRBV5-5 and TRBJ1-3, is as follows: DAGVTQSPTHLIKTRGQQVTLRCSPISGHKSVSWYQQVLGQGPQFIFQYYEKEERGRGNFPDRFSARQFPNYSSELNVNALLLGDSALYLCASSFPTGYSGNTIYFGEGSWLTVV.

The rearrangement links TRBV27 to TRBJ2-1; 12 nucleotides line up with TRBD2. CDR1 and CDR2 from the germline V gene are MNHEY and SMNVEV (reference sequence). This CDR3 region has 15 residues. Losses at the gene ends were 5 bases for V and 8 bases for J; bases not matched to a gene: 7. The CDR3 coding sequence is TGTGCCAGCAGTCCTTTCCGACTAGCGGGGGATGAGCAGTTCTTC. Its translation: CASSPFRLAGDEQFF.

V and J are TRBV4-1 and TRBJ2-7; possibly TRBD1 for D (7 bases). CDR3 length: 17 amino acids. V was pared by 4 bases and J by 0 bases, with 19 bases between. Looked up from germline, CDR1 is MGHRA and CDR2 is YSYEKL. CDR3 nucleotide sequence: TGCGCCAGCAGCCTAGGAAGAGGAGGGGGCAACTCCTACGAGCAGTACTTC. It translates to CASSLGRGGGNSYEQYF.

J is TRBJ2-7 and V is TRBV25-1; maybe TRBD1 (6 bases). Germline V gene data show CDR1 as MGHDK and CDR2 as SYGVNS. This CDR3 has 13 residues. V was cut by 2 bases and J by 2 bases, with 7 bases left in between. The CDR3 nucleotides read TGTGCCAGCAGTGAAGGACAGACCTACGAGCAGTACTTC. Translating gives CASSEGQTYEQYF.

CDR3 residues: CASSGTSGGGTYEQYF. DNA for the CDR3: TGTGCCAGCTCCGGGACTAGCGGGGGGGGAACCTACGAGCAGTACTTC. The chain has TRBV7-9 and TRBJ2-7; 16 bases are shared with TRBD2. Germline loops: CDR1 SEHNR, CDR2 FQNEAQ (reference sequence). V lost 8 bases and J lost 2; bases outside the gene matches: 6. This CDR3 contains 16 residues. Supplemented by reference TRBV7-9 and TRBJ2-7, the full variable domain reads DTGVSQNPRHKITKRGQNVTFRCDPISEHNRLYWYRQTLGQGPEFLTYFQNEAQLEKSRLLSDRFSAERPKGSFSTLEIQRTEQGDSAMYLCASSGTSGGGTYEQYFGPGTRLTVT.

This clone was found once. The chain links TRBV28 to TRBJ2-5; 7 bases are a match to TRBD2. The germline V gene encodes CDR1 MDHEN and CDR2 SYDVKM. The V and J ends lost 6 bases and 3 bases, in that order; junction bases with no gene match: 10. The CDR3 is made up of 15 amino acids. This CDR3 reads CASSPSRSGEETQYF. CDR3 nucleotide sequence: TGTGCCAGCAGCCCCAGCCGCAGCGGGGAAGAGACCCAGTACTTC.

V usage is TRBV5-1 and J usage is TRBJ1-4; TRBD1 matches 10 bases. Germline CDR1 is SGHRS and CDR2 is YFSETQ. The CDR3 has 15 amino acids. With 4 bases clipped from V and 7 bases from J, the junction kept 7 bases outside the gene matches. This chain's CDR3 is CASSATTGGIEKLFF. Here the CDR3 DNA reads TGCGCCAGCAGCGCTACGACAGGGGGCATTGAAAAACTGTTTTTT.

The chain carries TRBV5-6 and TRBJ1-2, with D maybe TRBD1 (5 bases). Germline loops: CDR1 SGHDT, CDR2 YYEEEE. Between the trimmed V and J ends, which lost 4 bases and 2 bases, there was a span of 9 bases. This CDR3 contains 13 residues. CDR3 loop: CASSPDTNYGYTF. Here the CDR3 DNA reads TGTGCCAGCAGCCCGGACACCAACTATGGCTACACCTTC.

The chain has TRBV10-2 and TRBJ2-7; the D is unclear. Trimming took 2 bases from V and 0 from J, leaving 5 bases between them. The CDR3 has 13 amino acids. Germline CDR1 is WSHSY and CDR2 is SAAADI. The CDR3 DNA reads as TGCGCCAGCAGTGAGGCTAGCTCCTACGAGCAGTACTTC. This sequence encodes CASSEASSYEQYF.

This clone was seen just once. The chain recombines TRBV6-6 with TRBJ1-4; 10 bases are a match to TRBD1. The V segment lost 0 bases and the J segment 7 bases; nucleotides outside the gene matches: 5. The CDR3 runs to 16 residues. CDR1 is MNHNY, CDR2 SVGAGI, per germline (reference sequence). For the CDR3, the DNA is TGTGCCAGCAGTTACTCGACAGGGGGCGGGAGTGAAAAACTGTTTTTT. This encodes CASSYSTGGGSEKLFF.